This T cell receptor (beta chain) was observed in a study of T cells in tumors after PD-1 blockade. The study, taken as a whole, reports: About 41% of tumor TCR clonotypes were also found in blood.

Input was roughly 600 ng to 6,004 ng of genomic DNA from tumor or blood. The CDR3 consists of 11 residues. Germline V gene sequence: CDR1 KGHSH, CDR2 LQKENI. The germline V and J ends were trimmed by 6 bases and 7 bases, with 7 bases remaining between them. TCRdb's table, derived via immunoSEQ multiplex PCR, lists solely in-frame clones and lacks some. The table lists more than 40,000 clones, around 85% of them singletons. This clone has only one observation. Its specificity is not known. The V gene is TRBV18, the J gene TRBJ2-1, with D tentatively TRBD1 (6 bases). This clonotype was sampled from a human donor with basal cell carcinoma. The sample was PBMCs, taken before anti-PD-1 treatment. CDR3 in amino acids: CASSRGNEQFF. The CDR3 bases are TGTGCCAGCTCCAGGGGTAATGAGCAGTTCTTC.